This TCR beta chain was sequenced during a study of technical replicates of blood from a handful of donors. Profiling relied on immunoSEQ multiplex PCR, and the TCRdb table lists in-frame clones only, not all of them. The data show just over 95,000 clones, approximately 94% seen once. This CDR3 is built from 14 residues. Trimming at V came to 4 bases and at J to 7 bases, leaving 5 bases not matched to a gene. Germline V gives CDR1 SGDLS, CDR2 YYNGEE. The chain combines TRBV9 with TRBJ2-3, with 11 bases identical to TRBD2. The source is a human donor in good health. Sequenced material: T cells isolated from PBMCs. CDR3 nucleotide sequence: TGTGCCAGCAGCCCCAGACTAGCGGGGAATACGCAGTATTTT. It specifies CASSPRLAGNTQYF.